This entry concerns a single TCR beta chain. What it binds is not known. This specimen belongs to a study of memory CD4+ T cells and cytomegalovirus serostatus. Overall study results and limits: Of about 150 reported CMV TCRbeta sequences, just over 65 were found in memory CD4+ repertoires.

The ends were cut back, 2 bases at V and 0 bases at J, with 8 bases in the middle. This CDR3 comprises 15 residues. Germline values: CDR1 MNHNY, CDR2 SVGAGI (reference sequence). The method was immunoSEQ multiplex PCR; TCRdb's version includes in-frame clones alone and lacks a portion of them. The table lists around 50,000 clones, roughly 81% of them singletons, with approximately 1% in the top ten. The sort gate was single viable CD3+CD4+CD8-CD45RO+ cells for memory CD4+ T cells. This clonotype was sampled from an adult in good health and CMV-seronegative. The chain carries TRBV6-6 and TRBJ1-3; D unresolved. The sample comprised memory CD4+ T cells from blood. The CDR3 reads CASSYVYPSGNTIYF. The CDR3 bases are TGTGCCAGCAGTTACGTTTACCCCTCTGGAAACACCATATATTTT.